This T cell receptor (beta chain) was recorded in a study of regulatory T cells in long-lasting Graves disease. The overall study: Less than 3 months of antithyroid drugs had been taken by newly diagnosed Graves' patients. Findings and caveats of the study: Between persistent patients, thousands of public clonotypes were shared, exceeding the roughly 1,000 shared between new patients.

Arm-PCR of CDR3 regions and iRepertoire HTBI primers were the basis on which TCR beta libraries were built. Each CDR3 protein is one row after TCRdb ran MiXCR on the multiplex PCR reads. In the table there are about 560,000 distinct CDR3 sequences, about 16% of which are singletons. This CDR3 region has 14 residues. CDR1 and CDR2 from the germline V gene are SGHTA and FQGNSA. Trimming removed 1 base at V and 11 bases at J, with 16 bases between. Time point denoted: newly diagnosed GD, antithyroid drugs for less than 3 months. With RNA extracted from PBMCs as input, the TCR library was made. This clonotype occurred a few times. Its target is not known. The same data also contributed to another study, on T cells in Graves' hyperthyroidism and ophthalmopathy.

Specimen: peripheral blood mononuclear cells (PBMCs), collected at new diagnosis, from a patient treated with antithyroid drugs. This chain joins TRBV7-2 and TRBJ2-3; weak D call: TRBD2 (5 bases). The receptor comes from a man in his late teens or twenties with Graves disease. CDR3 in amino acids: CASSLDGAGTQQYF. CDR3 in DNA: TGTGCCAGCAGCTTAGACGGCGCGGGCACCCAGCAGTATTTT.